There are a few counts of the clone carrying this T cell receptor beta chain. Its target is unknown. The source of the sample is a study of T-cell reconstitution after alpha-beta-depleted transplantation in children. Study conclusions and caveats: High day-60 TCRbeta diversity in some patients came from surviving recipient T cells and thymic progenitors.

Unique molecular identifiers were built into the TCRbeta library. Each CDR3 protein is one row after TCRdb ran MiXCR on the PCR reads. The sample contains about 830,000 distinct CDR3 sequences, around 15% of which appear only once. This CDR3 comprises 17 residues. Trimming took 7 bases from V and 2 from J, leaving 21 bases between them. The input for sequencing was PBMCs, mostly from graft donor cells, taken 360 days after TCRalphabeta/CD19-depleted stem cell transplant. The V call is TRBV12-3 or TRBV12-4, the J call TRBJ2-1; D remains ambiguous. The sequence derives from a male patient aged 10 to 17 who had a stem cell transplant for acute lymphoblastic leukemia, so the T cells may come from the graft donor. For the CDR3, the DNA is TGTGCCAGCATCCTTAAGGGAAACTTATATGCCTACAATGAGCAGTTCTTC. Translating it yields CASILKGNLYAYNEQFF.